This T cell receptor (beta chain) was obtained from a study of OX40 agonist ivuxolimab in advanced cancers. From germline, CDR1 is SGHTA and CDR2 FQGNSA. CDR3 length equals 14 residues. The germline V and J ends were trimmed by 5 bases and 2 bases, with 9 bases remaining between them. Generated by immunoSEQ multiplex PCR, the TCRdb table keeps only in-frame clones and is missing some. The table records about 140,000 clones, 75% to 95% of them present only once. The genes are TRBV7-2 and TRBJ2-2, with D perhaps TRBD2 (5 bases). The sample consisted of CD4+ or CD8+ T cells sorted from blood, taken in a trial of the OX40 agonist ivuxolimab. The sequence derives from an adult with an advanced solid tumor such as melanoma, head and neck, liver or kidney cancer. In DNA, the CDR3 is TGTGCCAGCAGCGCCGGGATTAACACCGGGGAGCTGTTTTTT. Translated: CASSAGINTGELFF.